A single sample is the source of the 2 T cell receptor beta chains below, sequenced in a study of human T cells and chemical hapten exposure (dated by TCRdb to about 2021). Preparation of the library involved RACE. For sequencing, a NextSeq 500 was employed. In-frame beta chains were kept once TCRdb had trimmed the public reads at Q25 with fastp and called clones with MiXCR. For every CDR3 protein sequence, its rows merge into one entry that carries the most common genes and DNA. This sample lists 95,000 to 100,000 distinct CDR3 sequences; approximately 10% were detected once. The ten largest account for about 3% of the sample. The meaning of the sample's time point label: pre-sensitization, week 0. Read against the paper, the sample's treatment or condition label means: therapeutic diphenylcyclopropenone sensitization with weekly scalp DPC. Sequencing was performed on whole blood, taken in connection with sensitization to the hapten diphenylcyclopropenone (DPC). The receptors shown here come from an older woman with alopecia areata. Some clones in this sample may be carry-over from other donors' samples.

This clonotype turned up a few times. The rearrangement links TRBV6-6 to TRBJ1-1; TRBD1 matches 7 bases. With V trimmed by 5 bases and J by 3 bases, 6 bases remained unmatched. The CDR3 contains 14 residues. The germline gives CDR1 MNHNY, CDR2 SVGAGI (reference sequence). The CDR3 bases are TGTGCCAGCAGTGGATACAGGGGAGACACTGAAGCTTTCTTT. Translated, it gives CASSGYRGDTEAFF.

The sample holds a few counts of this clonotype. This rearrangement joins TRBV19 to TRBJ1-6; D is unclear. V lost 3 bases to trimming and J lost 6 bases, with 12 bases between them. The CDR3 loop spans 15 amino acids. The germline gives CDR1 LNHDA, CDR2 SQIVND (reference sequence). The CDR3 bases are TGTGCCAGTAGTATGCTGGCGGACTTTAATTCACCCCTCCACTTT. Its protein is CASSMLADFNSPLHF.